The clone carrying this T cell receptor (beta chain) appeared a single time. Its specificity is unknown. CFSE-dim autoproliferating and CFSE-high non-proliferating T cells from unstimulated culture were sequenced separately. Roughly 5x10^7 CFSE-labeled PBMCs were cultured less than eight days unstimulated, then replicate wells were pooled. PBMCs were labeled with approximately 0.55 uM CFSE and cultured without exogenous stimuli. The table came from immunoSEQ multiplex PCR; TCRdb's copy has only in-frame clones and leaves some out. Of approximately 30,000 clones in the sample, about 84% were seen once. The data were obtained in a study of memory B cells and T cells in multiple sclerosis. Whole-study findings and limits: Shared clonotype counts depended on differing compartment clone-set sizes and were normalized.

Trimming took 5 bases from V and 7 from J; bases not matched to a gene: 7. Germline CDR1 and CDR2: SGHVS and FNYEAQ. The CDR3 has 15 residues. Input material: PBMCs from blood kept in culture. This clonotype originated in a human donor with multiple sclerosis. The rearrangement links TRBV7-6 to TRBJ1-4, with 10 bases aligning to TRBD1. CDR3 region: CASSPTGGAGEKLFF. Written as DNA, the CDR3 is TGTGCCAGCAGCCCGACAGGGGGCGCGGGTGAAAAACTGTTTTTT.